A single sample gave rise to the 27 T cell receptor beta chains below, sequenced in a study of technical replicates of blood from a few donors. Assay: immunoSEQ multiplex PCR; the TCRdb copy retains only in-frame clones and omits some. The sample contains 76,000 or so clones, around 86% of which appear only once. Sequenced input: PBMCs. The receptors here all came from a human donor in good health. Some clones in this sample may be carry-over from other donors' samples.

The chain employs TRBV6-5 and TRBJ2-7; D remains unclear. V was pared by 6 bases and J by 5 bases, with 8 bases between. Germline CDR1 MNHEY, CDR2 SVGAGI. The CDR3 is 11 residues long. CDR3 residues: CASSRFDEQYF. As DNA, the CDR3 is TGTGCCAGCAGCCGGTTTGACGAGCAGTACTTC.

The rearrangement uses TRBV7-2 and TRBJ2-7, with 9 bases identical to TRBD1. The germline CDR1 and CDR2 sequences are SGHTA and FQGNSA. This CDR3 comprises 14 residues. Losses at the gene ends were 5 bases for V and 2 bases for J; bases not matched to a gene: 4. The CDR3 DNA is TGTGCCAGCAGCGCAAGACAGGGGGCCTACGAGCAGTACTTC. Its protein is CASSARQGAYEQYF. The entire variable domain, with the rest obtained from reference TRBV7-2 and TRBJ2-7, is as follows: GAGVSQSPSNKVTEKGKDVELRCDPISGHTALYWYRQSLGQGLEFLIYFQGNSAPDKSGLPSDRFSAERTGGSVSTLTIQRTQQEDSAVYLCASSARQGAYEQYFGPGTRLTVT.

The CDR3: CASSQDVGGQWPQHF. CDR3 coding DNA: TGTGCCAGCAGCCAAGATGTAGGGGGACAGTGGCCCCAGCATTTT. The chain carries TRBV4-2 and TRBJ1-5; TRBD1 agrees at 7 bases. V dropped 0 bases and J dropped 9; count of bases not matched to a gene: 8. Germline V gives CDR1 LGHNA, CDR2 YNFKEQ. This CDR3 has 15 amino acids.

V and J are TRBV6-5 and TRBJ1-2; D perhaps matches TRBD1 (6 bases). This CDR3 has 15 amino acids. The V and J ends lost 5 bases and 2 bases respectively, with 15 bases between them. Germline V gene lookup returns CDR1 MNHEY and CDR2 SVGAGI. DNA for the CDR3: TGTGCCAGCAGTAGGACCCGGGACAAGAACTATGGCTACACCTTC. Protein product: CASSRTRDKNYGYTF.

V is TRBV5-4 and J is TRBJ2-7, with 9 positions matching TRBD1. CDR1 SGHNT and CDR2 YYREEE come from the germline V gene (reference sequence). This CDR3 comprises 13 residues. The V and J ends lost 4 bases and 6 bases, in that order; junction bases with no gene match: 5. CDR3 amino acids: CASSAGQGSEQYF. In DNA, the CDR3 is TGTGCCAGCAGCGCGGGACAGGGTTCCGAGCAGTACTTC.

This rearrangement joins TRBV4-1 to TRBJ2-7, with 15 bases identical to TRBD2. This CDR3 spans 17 amino acids. Germline V lookup: CDR1 MGHRA, CDR2 YSYEKL. V shed 2 bases, J shed 3 bases, and the junction held 5 bases outside the gene matches. CDR3 sequence reads: CASSQWGLAGGSYEQYF. The CDR3 nucleotides are TGCGCCAGCAGCCAATGGGGACTAGCGGGAGGCAGCTACGAGCAGTACTTC.

This clone has only one observation. The V call is TRBV29-1, the J call TRBJ2-7, with 9 positions matching TRBD2. CDR1 and CDR2 from the germline V gene are SQVTM and ANQGSEA. CDR3 length: 16 amino acids. V shed 6 bases, J shed 1 base, and the junction held 13 bases outside the gene matches. CDR3 bases: TGCAGCGTCCCCGACCCCGGGAGCGGGGGGTCCTACGAGCAGTACTTC. Its protein product is CSVPDPGSGGSYEQYF.

This clone is a singleton in its sample. The chain is built from TRBV30 and TRBJ2-5; 10 bases agree with TRBD2. V trimming: 0 bases; J trimming: 12 bases; junction bases outside the gene matches: 13. Germline V gene data show CDR1 as GTSNPN and CDR2 as SVGIG (reference sequence). The CDR3 spans 15 residues. The CDR3 is CAWSVSSGGPYEKYF. Here the CDR3 DNA reads TGTGCCTGGAGTGTTTCTAGCGGGGGCCCCTACGAGAAGTACTTC.

This clone was seen only a few times. This sequence joins TRBV20-1 and TRBJ1-1; D remains unclear. The CDR3 extends over 11 amino acids. The V gene's germline CDR1 is DFQATT and CDR2 SNEGSKA (reference sequence). Deletions cut 1 base from V and 6 bases from J, with 6 bases between. The CDR3 protein is CSARGQAEAFF. The CDR3 bases are TGCAGTGCTAGAGGACAAGCTGAAGCTTTCTTT.

The V gene is TRBV5-4, the J gene TRBJ2-7, with D perhaps matching TRBD1 (5 bases). This CDR3 region has 14 residues. Germline lookup yields CDR1 SGHNT and CDR2 YYREEE (reference sequence). The ends were cut back, 0 bases at V and 1 base at J, with 8 bases in the middle. The chain's CDR3 is CASSLDKGSYEQYF. CDR3 coding DNA: TGTGCCAGCAGCTTGGATAAGGGGTCCTACGAGCAGTACTTC.

This chain connects TRBV5-1 to TRBJ2-1; 10 bases are a match to TRBD2. The germline CDR1 and CDR2 sequences are SGHRS and YFSETQ. The CDR3 contains 17 residues. The junction had 15 bases not matched to a gene; V was cut back by 4 bases and J by 8 bases. The CDR3 sequence: CASSPPSAGGPGDEQFF. The CDR3 nucleotides are TGCGCCAGCAGCCCTCCTTCAGCGGGGGGGCCTGGGGATGAGCAGTTCTTC.

The rearrangement joins TRBV10-3 to TRBJ2-1, with 8 bases that match TRBD2. In germline, CDR1 is ENHRY, CDR2 SYGVKD. V lost 4 bases, J lost 10 bases, and 12 bases stayed unmatched. The CDR3 sequence is 15 residues long. CDR3 bases: TGTGCCATCAGTGGGTCGGGTGGTGTAGCGGGGGAGCAGTTCTTC. Protein product: CAISGSGGVAGEQFF.

This sequence joins TRBV5-6 and TRBJ1-2, with D unclear. CDR1 SGHDT and CDR2 YYEEEE come from the germline V gene. The CDR3 has 14 residues. Trimming removed 3 bases at V and 2 bases at J, with 11 bases between. The CDR3 loop is CASSSPSRNYGYTF. The CDR3 coding sequence is TGTGCCAGCAGCTCCCCTTCGCGGAACTATGGCTACACCTTC.

The chain couples TRBV6-1 to TRBJ2-3, with 8 bases that match TRBD2. The CDR3 has 15 residues. Per germline, CDR1 MNHNS and CDR2 SASEGT. The V segment lost 8 bases and the J segment 10 bases; nucleotides outside the gene matches: 17. The CDR3 region has the DNA TGTGCCAGCGTCGAGGGTAGCGGGGCTAGGTTGGCGCAGTATTTT. It is translated as CASVEGSGARLAQYF.

V and J are TRBV30 and TRBJ1-5, with 7 bases lining up with TRBD1. This CDR3 contains 13 residues. Germline V gene lookup returns CDR1 GTSNPN and CDR2 SVGIG (reference sequence). Trimming cost V 8 bases and J 7 bases; bases outside gene matches: 11. The CDR3 here is CAGSGGGWQPQHF. DNA of the CDR3: TGTGCCGGGTCAGGAGGGGGCTGGCAGCCCCAGCATTTT.

V and J are TRBV6-5 and TRBJ1-2; TRBD1 matches at 9 bases. Unmatched junction bases numbered 2, after V lost 8 bases and J lost 1 base. CDR3 size: 13 residues. The germline CDR1 and CDR2 sequences are MNHEY and SVGAGI. The CDR3 protein is CASGDRVNYGYTF. In DNA, the CDR3 is TGTGCCAGCGGGGACAGGGTTAACTATGGCTACACCTTC.

This clone has only a few counts. The rearrangement links TRBV18 to TRBJ2-7, with 10 bases aligning to TRBD2. CDR1 is KGHSH and CDR2 is LQKENI in the germline V gene. The CDR3 has 15 amino acids. Trimming at V came to 2 bases and at J to 2 bases, leaving 3 bases not matched to a gene. The CDR3, as DNA: TGTGCCAGCTCACCAGGACTAGCGGACACCTACGAGCAGTACTTC. Amino acids: CASSPGLADTYEQYF.

V and J are TRBV18 and TRBJ1-5; D is ambiguous. Germline V lookup: CDR1 KGHSH, CDR2 LQKENI. This CDR3 contains 13 residues. V was clipped by 6 bases and J by 5 bases, with 11 bases between them. The CDR3 sequence: CASSLSEDQPQHF. CDR3 nucleotide sequence: TGTGCCAGCTCCCTAAGTGAGGATCAGCCCCAGCATTTT.

The DNA for the CDR3 is TGTGCCAGCAGCCTTAGCGGGCCGTCCTACAATGAGCAGTTCTTC. The encoded protein is CASSLSGPSYNEQFF. This sequence joins TRBV7-3 and TRBJ2-1; 7 bases line up with TRBD2. The V gene end was trimmed by 5 bases and the J gene end by 1 base; junction bases not matched to a gene: 5. The CDR3 runs to 15 residues. Germline-derived CDR1 and CDR2 are SGHTA and FQGTGA.

This chain links TRBV18 with TRBJ1-1; 9 bases match TRBD1. The CDR3 contains 14 residues. Trimming removed 4 bases from V and 5 bases from J; junction bases left unmatched: 5. The germline gives CDR1 KGHSH, CDR2 LQKENI. CDR3 protein: CASSQDRGFTEAFF. The CDR3 nucleotides read TGTGCCAGCTCACAAGACAGGGGGTTTACTGAAGCTTTCTTT. Combining the CDR3 with reference TRBV18 and TRBJ1-1 gives the whole variable domain NAGVMQNPRHLVRRRGQEARLRCSPMKGHSHVYWYRQLPEEGLKFMVYLQKENIIDESGMPKERFSAEFPKEGPSILRIQQVVRGDSAAYFCASSQDRGFTEAFFGQGTRLTVV.

This clone came up a few times. The V call is TRBV5-1, the J call TRBJ1-1; D might be TRBD1 (5 bases). Germline loops: CDR1 SGHRS, CDR2 YFSETQ. Trimming removed 1 base from V and 0 bases from J, with 16 bases in between. This CDR3 has 17 residues. The CDR3 coding sequence is TGCGCCAGCAGCTTGTTGGCGGGACGTAGCATGAACACTGAAGCTTTCTTT. It yields the protein CASSLLAGRSMNTEAFF.

This clone was observed once. V is TRBV7-9 and J is TRBJ1-2, with D possibly matching TRBD1 (6 bases). From germline, CDR1 is SEHNR and CDR2 FQNEAQ (reference sequence). The CDR3 covers 16 residues. With 8 bases removed from V and 2 bases from J, the gap between germline ends came to 21 bases. CDR3 protein: CASSPLVGATNYGYTF. In nucleotides, the CDR3 is TGTGCCAGCTCCCCATTGGTGGGGGCGACGAACTATGGCTACACCTTC.

This chain links TRBV6-1 with TRBJ1-5, with TRBD1 matching 7 bases. Trimming at V came to 4 bases and at J to 0 bases, leaving 6 bases not matched to a gene. The germline gives CDR1 MNHNS, CDR2 SASEGT. This CDR3 region has 16 residues. The CDR3 protein is CASSGLDRSSNQPQHF. The CDR3 DNA reads TGTGCCAGCAGTGGTCTGGACAGGTCTAGCAATCAGCCCCAGCATTTT.

The chain uses TRBV10-2 and TRBJ2-7, with 11 bases matching TRBD2. CDR1 and CDR2 (germline): WSHSY, SAAADI. Unmatched junction bases numbered 3, after V lost 4 bases and J lost 4 bases. There are 14 residues in the CDR3. This chain's CDR3 is CASSVTSGSYEQYF. The DNA for the CDR3 is TGCGCCAGCAGTGTAACTAGCGGGAGTTACGAGCAGTACTTC.

The CDR3 sequence is CASSPPGWRDEQFF. CDR3 coding DNA: TGTGCCAGCTCACCGCCGGGTTGGAGGGATGAGCAGTTCTTC. The chain carries TRBV18 and TRBJ2-1, with D perhaps TRBD2 (6 bases). The germline CDR1 and CDR2 sequences are KGHSH and LQKENI. Trimming stripped 3 bases from V and 8 bases from J, with 14 bases between. The CDR3 has 14 amino acids.

J is TRBJ2-5 and V is TRBV4-3; 9 bases align to TRBD2. With V trimmed by 0 bases and J by 0 bases, 5 bases remained unmatched. Germline V CDR1 and CDR2: LGHNA, YSLEER. The CDR3 sequence is 17 residues long. CDR3 loop: CASSQDQRGAHQETQYF. CDR3 nucleotides: TGCGCCAGCAGCCAAGATCAGCGGGGGGCACACCAAGAGACCCAGTACTTC.

The rearrangement uses TRBV4-3 and TRBJ2-7; D unclear. The V gene's germline CDR1 is LGHNA and CDR2 YSLEER. The V end was cut by 0 bases, the J end by 0 bases, with 9 bases between. This CDR3 has 15 amino acids. The CDR3 spells CASSQDLGTSYEQYF. The DNA of the CDR3 is TGCGCCAGCAGCCAAGATCTCGGTACCTCCTACGAGCAGTACTTC.